This T cell receptor (beta chain) was identified in a study of blood T cell repertoires in COVID-19. For the study at large: Samples came from the United States, Italy and Spain, spanning acute and convalescent COVID-19. In each case, the material was cDNA or gDNA derived from T cells, B-cell-depleted T cells, or PBMCs.

Trimming took 5 bases from V and 2 from J, leaving 10 bases between them. CDR3 length: 13 residues. CDR1 and CDR2 (germline): SEHNR, FQNEAQ (reference sequence). Authors' data handling: Amplification from reference gene primers served as the basis for estimated nucleated cell counts. Clones were read by immunoSEQ multiplex PCR, and TCRdb kept only the in-frame ones, dropping some. V, J and clone size are taken as reported in that table, and D and trimming were inferred from the DNA itself. The table has 60,000 to 75,000 clones, approximately 86% seen once; the top ten hold roughly 3.9%. The rearrangement joins TRBV7-9 to TRBJ2-7; D may be TRBD2 (5 bases). The sample comprised peripheral blood. The clonotype comes from a man in his 70s with active COVID-19. CDR3 in amino acids: CASSLLGTYEQYF. In DNA, the CDR3 is TGTGCCAGCAGCCTTCTCGGGACCTACGAGCAGTACTTC.